These T cell receptor beta chains were read from a single sample in a study of identical twins. TCRdb fed the 5' RACE reads into MiXCR, producing one record per CDR3 protein. The data contain roughly 230,000 distinct CDR3 sequences, around 8.3% of them singletons. The sample was also linked to a second study, of yellow fever vaccine responses in identical twins.

Material for sequencing was CD8+ T cells sorted from blood. Receptor source: a woman in her late teens or twenties in good health. The conserved cysteine and the conserved F or W are not part of the CDR3 here.

V	J	CDR3
TRBV7-9	TRBJ2-2	AHRSGNTGELF
TRBV11-2	TRBJ2-1	ASSSPIPGGFRDDEQF
TRBV6-1	TRBJ2-7	ASRDKDGPYEQY
TRBV27	TRBJ1-5	ASSLSTGSNQPQH
TRBV29-1	TRBJ2-7	SVGFSGQY
TRBV20-1	TRBJ2-3	SASLAPEGDTQY
TRBV5-1	TRBJ2-7	ASRPSFVRTGEFDEQY
TRBV9	TRBJ2-7	ASSALIRDGDYEQY
TRBV7-9	TRBJ2-2	ASSLSGPNTGELF
TRBV11-2	TRBJ2-1	ASSLESQLRDEQF
TRBV10-1	TRBJ2-7	ASSEPGTYEQY
TRBV30	TRBJ1-2	AWSETGQDYGYT
TRBV5-1	TRBJ2-7	ASSLAGRGSVYEQY
TRBV6-2/TRBV6-3	TRBJ2-1	ASSSFWDGAYNEQF
TRBV12-3/TRBV12-4	TRBJ2-4	ASSALENIQY
TRBV7-9	TRBJ2-2	ASSLVATGELF
TRBV29-1	TRBJ2-7	SVRTGFSYEQY
TRBV11-2	TRBJ2-1	ASSLGTRWSWGNNEQF
TRBV29-1	TRBJ2-7	SVGAGFSYEQY
TRBV9	TRBJ2-6	ASSARTGSGANVLT
TRBV29-1	TRBJ2-3	SVSPELADLNTQY
TRBV10-3	TRBJ2-2	AISDAGELF
TRBV21-1	TRBJ2-7	ASSKARQDCAYEQY
TRBV4-1	TRBJ2-7	ASSQDSQGGYEQY
TRBV29-1	TRBJ1-1	SVAGGVNTEAF
TRBV29-1	TRBJ2-7	SVPAGTGPYEQY
TRBV13	TRBJ2-1	ASSFGTSAYNEQF
TRBV20-1	TRBJ2-5	KKETQY
TRBV5-1	TRBJ2-7	ASSRDLAGGPYEQY
TRBV12-3/TRBV12-4	TRBJ2-5	ASSRGLAKETQY
TRBV4-2	TRBJ1-4	ASSHVSDMGKLF
TRBV11-2	TRBJ1-1	ASREDTEAF
TRBV12-3/TRBV12-4	TRBJ2-1	ASSLSGGAWNEQF
TRBV27	TRBJ2-7	ASSWTGSDEQY
TRBV4-2	TRBJ2-7	ASSQGLSDYEQY
TRBV10-3	TRBJ2-3	AISGLAGVKDTQY
TRBV7-9	TRBJ1-2	ASAWDTYGYT
TRBV23-1	TRBJ2-2	AFPVGRENTGELF
TRBV10-3	TRBJ2-1	AISRGESPEQF
TRBV29-1	TRBJ2-2	SVEGPTGELF
TRBV7-9	TRBJ2-2	ASKQGLEGTGELF
TRBV6-4	TRBJ2-1	ASSDSLEQF
TRBV7-2	TRBJ2-4	ASSSGVGGKNIQY
TRBV28	TRBJ2-1	ASSVLAPVNEQF
TRBV29-1	TRBJ2-7	SVETGLQY
TRBV7-7	TRBJ2-3	ASSLGGVLTDTQY
TRBV29-1	TRBJ1-1	SVVGLLNTEAF
TRBV7-9	TRBJ1-1	ASSMGWGDGIEAF
TRBV6-5	TRBJ2-7	ASSFGIAGYEQY
TRBV20-1	TRBJ1-5	SARGDRDGGQPQH